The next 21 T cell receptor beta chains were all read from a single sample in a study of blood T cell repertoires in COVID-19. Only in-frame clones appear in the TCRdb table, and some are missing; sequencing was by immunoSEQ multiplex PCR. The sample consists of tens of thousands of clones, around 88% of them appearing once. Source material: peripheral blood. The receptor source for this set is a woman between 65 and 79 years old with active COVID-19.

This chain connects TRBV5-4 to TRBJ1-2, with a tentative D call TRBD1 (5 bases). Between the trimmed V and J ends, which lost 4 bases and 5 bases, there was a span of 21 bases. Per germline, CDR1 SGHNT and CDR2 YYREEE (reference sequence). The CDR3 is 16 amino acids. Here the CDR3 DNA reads TGTGCCAGCAGCATGTACTCCGGTAGGACAAATTATGGCTACACCTTC. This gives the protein CASSMYSGRTNYGYTF.

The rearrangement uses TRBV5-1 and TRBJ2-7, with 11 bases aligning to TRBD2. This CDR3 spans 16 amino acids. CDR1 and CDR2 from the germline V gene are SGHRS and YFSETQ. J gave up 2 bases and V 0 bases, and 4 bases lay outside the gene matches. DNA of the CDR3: TGCGCCAGCAGCTTGGCTAGCGGGGGGACTGCCTACGAGCAGTACTTC. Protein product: CASSLASGGTAYEQYF. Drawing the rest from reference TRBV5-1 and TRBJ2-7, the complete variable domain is KAGVTQTPRYLIKTRGQQVTLSCSPISGHRSVSWYQQTPGQGLQFLFEYFSETQRNKGNFPGRFSGRQFSNSRSEMNVSTLELGDSALYLCASSLASGGTAYEQYFGPGTRLTVT.

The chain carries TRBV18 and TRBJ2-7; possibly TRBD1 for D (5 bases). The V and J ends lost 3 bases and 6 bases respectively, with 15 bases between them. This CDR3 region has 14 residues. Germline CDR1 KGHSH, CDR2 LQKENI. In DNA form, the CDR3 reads TGTGCCAGCTCACCCAAGGTAGGGGCCCCCGAGCAGTACTTC. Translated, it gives CASSPKVGAPEQYF.

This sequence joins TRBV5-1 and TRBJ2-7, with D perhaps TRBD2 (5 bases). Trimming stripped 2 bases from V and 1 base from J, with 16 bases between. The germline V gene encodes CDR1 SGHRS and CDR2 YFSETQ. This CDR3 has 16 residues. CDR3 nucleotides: TGCGCCAGCAGCTTCATGGACTCCCATATATCCTACGAGCAGTACTTC. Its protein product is CASSFMDSHISYEQYF.

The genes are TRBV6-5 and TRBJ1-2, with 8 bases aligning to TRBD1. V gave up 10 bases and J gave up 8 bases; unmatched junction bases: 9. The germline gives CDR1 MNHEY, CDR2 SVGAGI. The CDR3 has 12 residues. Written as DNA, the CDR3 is TGTGCCAATCAGGGGGCAAGGAACGGCTACACCTTC. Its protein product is CANQGARNGYTF.

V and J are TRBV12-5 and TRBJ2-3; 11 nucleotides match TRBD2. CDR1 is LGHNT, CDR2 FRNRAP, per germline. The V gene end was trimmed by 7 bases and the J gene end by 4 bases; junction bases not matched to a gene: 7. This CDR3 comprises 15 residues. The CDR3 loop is CASVLSGGASDTQYF. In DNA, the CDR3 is TGTGCTAGTGTCCTTAGCGGGGGGGCCTCAGATACGCAGTATTTT. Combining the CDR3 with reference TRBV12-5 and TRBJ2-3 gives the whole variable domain DARVTQTPRHKVTEMGQEVTMRCQPILGHNTVFWYRQTMMQGLELLAYFRNRAPLDDSGMPKDRFSAEMPDATLATLKIQPSEPRDSAVYFCASVLSGGASDTQYFGPGTRLTVL.

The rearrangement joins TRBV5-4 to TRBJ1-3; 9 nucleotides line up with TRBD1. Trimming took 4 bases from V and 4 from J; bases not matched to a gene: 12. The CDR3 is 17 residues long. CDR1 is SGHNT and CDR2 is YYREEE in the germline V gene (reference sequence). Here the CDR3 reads CASSPGTGPYAGNTIYF. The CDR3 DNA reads TGTGCCAGCAGCCCCGGGACAGGGCCCTACGCCGGAAACACCATATATTTT.

CDR3 DNA: TGTGCCAGCACCGAGCGGGGGGGCTTCAATGAGCAGTTCTTC. Amino acid sequence: CASTERGGFNEQFF. The genes are TRBV7-9 and TRBJ2-1; 10 nucleotides match TRBD2. Germline V CDR1 and CDR2: SEHNR, FQNEAQ (reference sequence). J gave up 6 bases and V 7 bases, and 6 bases lay outside the gene matches. The CDR3 is 14 residues long. The whole variable domain, remainder taken from reference TRBV7-9 and TRBJ2-1, is DTGVSQNPRHKITKRGQNVTFRCDPISEHNRLYWYRQTLGQGPEFLTYFQNEAQLEKSRLLSDRFSAERPKGSFSTLEIQRTEQGDSAMYLCASTERGGFNEQFFGPGTRLTVL.

The CDR3 DNA sequence: TGTGCCAGCAGTTACTCGACAGGGGCTCCCTCCTACGAGCAGTACTTC. It encodes CASSYSTGAPSYEQYF. The chain joins TRBV6-2 or TRBV6-3 to TRBJ2-7; TRBD1 agrees at 8 bases. Trimming removed 0 bases from V and 0 bases from J; junction bases left unmatched: 4. The CDR3 totals 16 residues. Germline V lookup: CDR1 MNHEY, CDR2 SVGEGT.

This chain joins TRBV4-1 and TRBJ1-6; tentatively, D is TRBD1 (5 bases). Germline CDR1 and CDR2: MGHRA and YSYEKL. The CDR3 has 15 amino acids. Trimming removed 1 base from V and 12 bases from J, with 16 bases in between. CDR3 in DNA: TGCGCCAGCAGCCAAGGTTTGACGGAGGGGAAACCCCTCCACTTT. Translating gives CASSQGLTEGKPLHF.

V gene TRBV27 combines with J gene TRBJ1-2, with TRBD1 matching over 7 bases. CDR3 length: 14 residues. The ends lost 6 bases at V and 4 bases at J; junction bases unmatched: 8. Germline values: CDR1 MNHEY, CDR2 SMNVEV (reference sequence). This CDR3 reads CASRREDRTYGYTF. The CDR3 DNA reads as TGTGCCAGCAGACGAGAGGACAGGACCTATGGCTACACCTTC.

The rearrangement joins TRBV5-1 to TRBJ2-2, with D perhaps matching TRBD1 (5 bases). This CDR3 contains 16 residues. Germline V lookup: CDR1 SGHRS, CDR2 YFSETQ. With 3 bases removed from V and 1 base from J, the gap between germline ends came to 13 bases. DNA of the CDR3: TGCGCCAGCAGCTCCTGGGGCAGGGAGAACACCGGGGAGCTGTTTTTT. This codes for CASSSWGRENTGELFF.

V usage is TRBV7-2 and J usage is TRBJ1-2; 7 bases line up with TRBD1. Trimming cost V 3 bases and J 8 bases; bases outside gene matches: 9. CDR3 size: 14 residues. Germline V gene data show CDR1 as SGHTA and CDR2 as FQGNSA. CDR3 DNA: TGTGCCAGCAGCTTCCAGACAGGGCGTCAAGGCTACACCTTC. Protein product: CASSFQTGRQGYTF.

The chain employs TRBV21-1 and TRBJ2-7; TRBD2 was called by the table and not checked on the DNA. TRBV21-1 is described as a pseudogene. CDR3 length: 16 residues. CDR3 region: CASSKNAGTSGYEQYF. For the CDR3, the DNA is TGTGCCAGCAGCAAAAATGCCGGGACTAGCGGTTACGAGCAGTACTTC.

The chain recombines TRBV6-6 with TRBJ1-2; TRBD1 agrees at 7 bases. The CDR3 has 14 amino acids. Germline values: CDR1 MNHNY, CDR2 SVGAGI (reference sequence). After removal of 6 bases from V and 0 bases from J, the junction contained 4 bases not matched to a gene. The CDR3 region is CASRATGSNYGYTF. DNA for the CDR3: TGTGCCAGCAGGGCGACAGGGTCTAACTATGGCTACACCTTC.

The CDR3 region is CASSRGANNEQFF. CDR3 coding DNA: TGCGCCAGCAGTCGGGGGGCGAACAATGAGCAGTTCTTC. This sequence joins TRBV4-1 and TRBJ2-1; D may be TRBD2 (7 bases). The germline CDR1 and CDR2 sequences are MGHRA and YSYEKL. The ends were cut back, 6 bases at V and 5 bases at J, with 11 bases in the middle. This CDR3 spans 13 amino acids.

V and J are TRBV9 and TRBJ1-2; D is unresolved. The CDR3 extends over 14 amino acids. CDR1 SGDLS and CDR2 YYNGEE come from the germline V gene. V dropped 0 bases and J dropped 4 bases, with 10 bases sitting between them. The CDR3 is CASSVGQQSYGYTF. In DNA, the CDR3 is TGTGCCAGCAGCGTAGGTCAACAGAGCTATGGCTACACCTTC.

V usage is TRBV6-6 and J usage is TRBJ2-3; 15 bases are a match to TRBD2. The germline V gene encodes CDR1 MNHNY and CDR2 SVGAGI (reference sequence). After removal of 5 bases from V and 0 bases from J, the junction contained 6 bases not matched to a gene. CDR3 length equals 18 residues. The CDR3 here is CASSLGLAGGLSTDTQYF. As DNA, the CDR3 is TGTGCCAGCAGTCTCGGACTAGCGGGGGGGCTGAGCACAGATACGCAGTATTTT.

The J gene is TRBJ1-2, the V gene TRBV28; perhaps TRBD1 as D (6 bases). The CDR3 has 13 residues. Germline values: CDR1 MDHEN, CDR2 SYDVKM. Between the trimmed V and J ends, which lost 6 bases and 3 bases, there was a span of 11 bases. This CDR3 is CASRPDSYYGYTF. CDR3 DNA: TGTGCCAGCAGACCGGACAGCTACTATGGCTACACCTTC.

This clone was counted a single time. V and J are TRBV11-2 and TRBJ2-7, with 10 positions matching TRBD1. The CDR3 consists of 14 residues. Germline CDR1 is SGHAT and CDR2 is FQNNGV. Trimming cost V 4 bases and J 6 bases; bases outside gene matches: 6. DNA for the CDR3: TGTGCCAGCAGCTCCGGGACAGGGGAATTCGAGCAGTACTTC. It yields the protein CASSSGTGEFEQYF.

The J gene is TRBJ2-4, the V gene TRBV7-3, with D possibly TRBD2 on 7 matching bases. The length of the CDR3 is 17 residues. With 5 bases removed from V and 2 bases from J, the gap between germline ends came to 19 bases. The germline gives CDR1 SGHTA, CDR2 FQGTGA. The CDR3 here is CASSRGGGGGSKNIQYF. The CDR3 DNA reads TGTGCCAGCAGCCGGGGCGGCGGGGGCGGGTCCAAAAACATTCAGTACTTC.